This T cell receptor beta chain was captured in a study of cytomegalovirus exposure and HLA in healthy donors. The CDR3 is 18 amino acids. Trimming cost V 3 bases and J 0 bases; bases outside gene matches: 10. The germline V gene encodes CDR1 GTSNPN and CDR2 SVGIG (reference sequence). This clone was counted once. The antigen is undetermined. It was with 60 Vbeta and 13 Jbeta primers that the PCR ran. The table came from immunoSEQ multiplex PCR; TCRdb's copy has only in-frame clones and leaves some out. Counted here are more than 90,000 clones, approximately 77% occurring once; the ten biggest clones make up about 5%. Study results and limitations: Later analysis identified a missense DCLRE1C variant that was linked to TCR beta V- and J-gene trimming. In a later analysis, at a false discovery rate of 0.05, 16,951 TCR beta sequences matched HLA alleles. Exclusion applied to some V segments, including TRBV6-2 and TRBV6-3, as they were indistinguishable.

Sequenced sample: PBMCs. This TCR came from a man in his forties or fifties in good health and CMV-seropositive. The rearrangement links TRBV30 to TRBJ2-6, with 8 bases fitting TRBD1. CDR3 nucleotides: TGTGCCTGGAGCCCGGGGACAGGATTATTCTCTGGGGCCAACGTCCTGACTTTC. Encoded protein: CAWSPGTGLFSGANVLTF.